This T cell receptor beta chain was captured in a study of blood T cell repertoires in COVID-19. The data were produced by immunoSEQ multiplex PCR, yet TCRdb's version contains in-frame clones alone and is incomplete. Counted here are approximately 70,000 clones, just over 85% occurring once; the ten biggest clones make up about a tenth. The V segment lost 0 bases and the J segment 5 bases; nucleotides outside the gene matches: 5. CDR1 is MNHEY and CDR2 is SVGAGI in the germline V gene. This CDR3 region has 15 residues. Source material: peripheral blood. The receptor was isolated from a man between 65 and 79 years old with active or convalescent COVID-19. The chain couples TRBV6-5 to TRBJ1-2; 8 nucleotides align to TRBD1. The CDR3 DNA reads TGTGCCAGCAGTTACTCGACCCGACAGGGGTATGGCTACACCTTC. It encodes CASSYSTRQGYGYTF.